Included here is one T cell receptor beta chain sequence, with context. The CDR3 covers 17 residues. CDR1 and CDR2 from the germline V gene are LGHDT and YNNKEL (reference sequence). V lost 1 base and J lost 6; bases outside the gene matches: 11. Per the study methods: Quantification of nucleated cells was approximated via reference gene primer amplification. Clones were read by immunoSEQ multiplex PCR, and TCRdb kept only the in-frame ones, dropping some. V, J and clone size derive from that table, while D and trimming were established from the DNA sequence. The repertoire holds over 400,000 clones, with approximately 83% as singletons. The sample belongs to a study of blood T cell repertoires in COVID-19. On the study more broadly: Researchers got acute and convalescent COVID-19 samples from the United States, Italy and Spain. From T cells, B-cell-depleted T cells, or PBMCs came the material, which was cDNA or gDNA.

The chain joins TRBV3-1 (or the pseudogene TRBV3-2) to TRBJ2-2, with 7 bases fitting TRBD1. The clonotype originates from a human donor in a cohort sampled during active COVID-19. The sequenced sample consisted of peripheral blood. CDR3 amino acids: CASSQGGPTQGPGELFF. Written as DNA, the CDR3 is TGTGCCAGCAGCCAAGGGGGGCCCACACAGGGGCCCGGGGAGCTGTTTTTT.